This is a list of T cell receptor beta chains from one sample in a study of response to subunit inactivated influenza vaccine. TCRdb re-derived calls from the RT-PCR reads in MiXCR, one entry per CDR3 protein. Of roughly 650,000 distinct CDR3 sequences listed, 13% to 15% are singletons. The specimen comprised PBMCs from blood, sampled around 14 days before vaccination. The origin of the receptors is a man in his fifties who received an inactivated influenza vaccine. The CDR3 runs from the conserved cysteine through the conserved F or W. Fields, in order: D gene, J gene, clone size, V gene, CDR3 length, CDR3 protein, CDR3 DNA. D genes are given only for firm matches. The size entry is marked missing in some rows and otherwise reads once, few, many or a size class.

TRBD1 TRBJ2-7 few TRBV20-1 13 CSAGRTGKDEQYF TGCAGTGCAGGAAGGACAGGAAAGGACGAGCAGTACTTC
TRBD1 TRBJ2-7 - TRBV10-2 14 CASSEGTAVYEQYF TGCGCCAGCAGTGAAGGGACAGCCGTTTACGAGCAGTACTTC
- TRBJ2-1 many TRBV27 12 CASRSDYNEQFF TGTGCCAGCAGATCGGACTACAATGAGCAGTTCTTC
TRBD2 TRBJ2-5 - TRBV28 14 CASSSTGGPMAQYF TGTGCCAGCAGTTCCACGGGAGGGCCCATGGCCCAGTACTTC
- TRBJ2-1 - TRBV12-3/TRBV12-4 14 CASRKGVSYNEQFF TGTGCCAGCAGGAAAGGGGTCTCCTACAATGAGCAGTTCTTC
TRBD1 TRBJ2-7 - TRBV20-1 15 CCARDLGTGGYEQYF TGCTGTGCTAGAGATCTCGGGACAGGGGGCTACGAGCAGTACTTC
TRBD1 TRBJ1-1 - TRBV20-1 14 CSARGDRGRTEAFF TGCAGTGCTAGAGGGGACAGGGGGCGGACTGAAGCTTTCTTT
- TRBJ2-3 - TRBV7-9 15 CASSSMVRGTDTQYF TGTGCCAGCAGCTCGATGGTGAGGGGCACAGATACGCAGTATTTT
- TRBJ2-5 few TRBV9 15 CASSVSSGGRETQYF TGTGCCAGCAGCGTAAGTAGCGGCGGAAGAGAGACCCAGTACTTC
- TRBJ2-2 - TRBV28 14 CASRTTPSTGELFF TGTGCCAGCAGAACGACACCCTCTACCGGGGAGCTGTTTTTT
TRBD2 TRBJ2-5 few TRBV20-1 15 CSAFPASGGQETQYF TGCAGTGCTTTCCCTGCTAGCGGGGGACAAGAGACCCAGTACTTC
- TRBJ1-1 - TRBV3-1 14 CASSPGQSNTEAFF TGTGCCAGCAGCCCGGGACAATCGAACACTGAAGCTTTCTTT
TRBD1 TRBJ2-7 - TRBV3-1 15 CASSNGQVIFYEQYF TGTGCCAGCAGTAACGGACAGGTAATTTTTTACGAGCAGTACTTC
TRBD1 TRBJ2-7 - TRBV7-2 15 CASSPRQGTPYEQYF TGTGCCAGCAGCCCTCGACAGGGGACACCTTACGAGCAGTACTTC
TRBD1 TRBJ2-4 - TRBV20-1 13 CSAERTGENIQYF TGCAGTGCCGAAAGGACAGGAGAAAACATTCAGTACTTC
- TRBJ2-2 - TRBV4-2 15 CASSQERRDTGELFF TGTGCCAGCAGCCAAGAACGACGGGACACCGGGGAGCTGTTTTTT
- TRBJ2-3 few TRBV20-1 13 CSARDLLTDTQYF TGCAGTGCTCGGGACTTACTCACAGATACGCAGTATTTT
TRBD2 TRBJ2-5 many TRBV20-1 14 CSASLSGGQETQYF TGCAGTGCTAGCTTGTCGGGGGGTCAAGAGACCCAGTACTTC
- TRBJ2-1 - TRBV9 14 CASSPGSVSNEQFF TGTGCCAGCAGCCCGGGGTCCGTCTCCAATGAGCAGTTCTTC
- TRBJ2-7 - TRBV7-2 15 CASSLRPGGIYEQYF TGTGCCAGCAGCTTAAGGCCAGGGGGGATTTACGAGCAGTACTTC
- TRBJ2-7 - TRBV5-5 12 CASSLVFREQYF TGTGCCAGCAGCTTGGTCTTTCGGGAGCAGTACTTC
- TRBJ2-3 few TRBV12-3/TRBV12-4 15 CASSFRQTRTDTQYF TGTGCCAGCAGTTTCAGGCAGACCCGCACAGATACGCAGTATTTT
TRBD1 TRBJ2-3 - TRBV7-2 13 CASSPDRAYTQYF TGTGCCAGCAGCCCCGACAGGGCTTATACGCAGTATTTT
TRBD1 TRBJ1-1 few TRBV5-1 15 CASSFSTGRNTEAFF TGCGCCAGCAGCTTTTCGACAGGGAGAAACACTGAAGCTTTCTTT
TRBD1 TRBJ1-2 - TRBV4-3 15 CASSQDAQGDGGYTF TGCGCCAGCAGCCAAGATGCACAGGGGGACGGTGGCTACACCTTC
TRBD1 TRBJ2-7 - TRBV11-1 15 CASSLWDSDTYEQYF TGTGCCAGCAGCTTGTGGGACAGCGATACCTACGAGCAGTACTTC
TRBD1 TRBJ2-7 - TRBV7-9 16 CASSSPTGQASYEQYF TGTGCCAGCAGCTCCCCCACGGGACAGGCCTCCTACGAGCAGTACTTC
- TRBJ1-1 - TRBV20-1 8 CSPEKAFF TGCAGTCCTGAAAAAGCTTTCTTT
- TRBJ2-1 - TRBV7-2 15 CASKRGAGWDNEQFF TGTGCCAGCAAACGGGGCGCGGGATGGGACAATGAGCAGTTCTTC
TRBD1 TRBJ2-5 few TRBV27 16 CASSTQMGTVQETQYF TGTGCCAGCAGTACCCAGATGGGGACAGTCCAAGAGACCCAGTACTTC
- TRBJ2-1 - TRBV6-5 11 CASSWGIEQFF TGTGCCAGCAGTTGGGGGATTGAGCAGTTCTTC
- TRBJ2-7 few TRBV28 14 CASSLLGAIYEQYF TGTGCCAGCAGTTTACTGGGGGCCATCTACGAGCAGTACTTC
TRBD2 TRBJ2-1 - TRBV11-2 19 CASSLDPSGGTSGNNEQFF TGTGCCAGCAGCTTAGACCCCTCGGGGGGGACTAGCGGGAACAATGAGCAGTTCTTC
- TRBJ2-3 - TRBV5-4 16 CASNRDGSLRADTQYF TGTGCCAGCAACCGTGACGGGTCTTTGAGGGCAGATACGCAGTATTTT
- TRBJ2-5 - TRBV5-1 15 CASSVSGTMQETQYF TGCGCCAGCAGCGTCTCCGGGACCATGCAAGAGACCCAGTACTTC
TRBD2 TRBJ2-3 few TRBV7-3 19 CASSLTSLSGRAYTDTQYF TGTGCCAGCAGCTTAACGTCACTTAGCGGGAGGGCTTACACAGATACGCAGTATTTT
TRBD2 TRBJ2-3 few TRBV5-1 16 CASSLAAGGHTDTQYF TGCGCCAGCAGCTTGGCCGCGGGGGGGCACACAGATACGCAGTATTTT
TRBD1 TRBJ2-2 - TRBV4-3 15 CASSQEYRGAGELFF TGCGCCAGCAGCCAAGAGTACAGGGGAGCCGGGGAGCTGTTTTTT
- TRBJ2-3 - TRBV18 16 CASSPPWEFGADTQYF TGTGCCAGCTCACCACCGTGGGAGTTCGGGGCAGATACGCAGTATTTT
- TRBJ2-1 - TRBV5-1 13 CASSLDGVNEQFF TGCGCCAGCAGCTTAGACGGCGTCAATGAGCAGTTCTTC
- TRBJ1-1 many TRBV29-1 15 CSVGRTRGMNTEAFF TGCAGCGTTGGAAGGACACGCGGCATGAACACTGAAGCTTTCTTT
- TRBJ2-5 few TRBV20-1 13 CSARGPAQETQYF TGCAGTGCTAGGGGACCGGCGCAAGAGACCCAGTACTTC
- TRBJ1-1 - TRBV6-1 14 CASSGISMNTEAFF TGTGCCAGCAGCGGAATTAGCATGAACACTGAAGCTTTCTTT
TRBD1 TRBJ2-7 few TRBV7-2 15 CASSSRRQGVYEQYF TGTGCCAGCAGCTCCAGACGGCAGGGGGTTTACGAGCAGTACTTC
TRBD1 TRBJ2-5 few TRBV6-5 15 CASSYRTGRQETQYF TGTGCCAGCAGTTACAGGACAGGGAGGCAAGAGACCCAGTACTTC